The clone carrying this TCR beta chain was observed once. Generated by immunoSEQ multiplex PCR, the TCRdb table keeps only in-frame clones and is missing some. This sample carries tens of thousands of clones, 80% to 90% of them seen once, and the ten largest clones take under 55%. The record originates from a study of blood T cell repertoires in COVID-19. The V end lost 3 bases, the J end lost 4 bases, and 18 bases lay between the germline ends. Germline V lookup: CDR1 DFQATT, CDR2 SNEGSKA (reference sequence). The CDR3 is 15 amino acids. V usage is TRBV20-1 and J usage is TRBJ1-2, with TRBD1 as a possible D gene (5 bases). Sequencing used peripheral blood. This receptor was identified in a woman older than 75 with active or convalescent COVID-19. This CDR3 is CSASDPRAGGYGYTF. CDR3 nucleotides: TGCAGTGCTAGTGATCCACGGGCGGGGGGCTATGGCTACACCTTC.